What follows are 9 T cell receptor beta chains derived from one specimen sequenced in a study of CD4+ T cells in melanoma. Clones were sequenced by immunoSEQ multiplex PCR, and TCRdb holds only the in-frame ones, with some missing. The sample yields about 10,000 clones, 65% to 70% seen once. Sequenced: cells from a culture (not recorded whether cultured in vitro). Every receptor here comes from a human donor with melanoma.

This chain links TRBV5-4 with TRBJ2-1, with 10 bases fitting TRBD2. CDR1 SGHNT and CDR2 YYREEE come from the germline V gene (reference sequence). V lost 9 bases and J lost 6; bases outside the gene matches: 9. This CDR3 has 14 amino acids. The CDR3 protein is CATLAGAKPNEQFF. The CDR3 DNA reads TGTGCCACCCTAGCGGGGGCGAAACCCAATGAGCAGTTCTTC. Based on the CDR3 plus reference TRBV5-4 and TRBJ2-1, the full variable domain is ETGVTQSPTHLIKTRGQQVTLRCSSQSGHNTVSWYQQALGQGPQFIFQYYREEENGRGNFPPRFSGLQFPNYSSELNVNALELDDSALYLCATLAGAKPNEQFFGPGTRLTVL.

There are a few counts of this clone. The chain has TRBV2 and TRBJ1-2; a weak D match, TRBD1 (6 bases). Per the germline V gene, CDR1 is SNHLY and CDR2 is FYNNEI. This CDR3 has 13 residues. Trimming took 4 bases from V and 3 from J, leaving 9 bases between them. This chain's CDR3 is CASSVKGDYGYTF. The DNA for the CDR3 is TGTGCCAGCAGTGTGAAGGGGGACTATGGCTACACCTTC.

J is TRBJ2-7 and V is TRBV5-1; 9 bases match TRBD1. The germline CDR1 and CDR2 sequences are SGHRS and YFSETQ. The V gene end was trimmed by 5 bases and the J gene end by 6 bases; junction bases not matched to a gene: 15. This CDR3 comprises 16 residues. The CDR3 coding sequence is TGCGCCAGCAGGCCGGGACCGGGACAGGGTACCCGCGAGCAGTACTTC. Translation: CASRPGPGQGTREQYF.

CDR3 amino acids: CASSLGTGLYNEQFF. CDR3 DNA: TGTGCCAGCAGCCTAGGGACAGGGCTGTACAATGAGCAGTTCTTC. The V call is TRBV7-3, the J call TRBJ2-1, with TRBD1 matching 9 bases. The CDR3 spans 15 residues. Germline CDR1 SGHTA, CDR2 FQGTGA. Unmatched junction bases numbered 6, after V lost 5 bases and J lost 4 bases.

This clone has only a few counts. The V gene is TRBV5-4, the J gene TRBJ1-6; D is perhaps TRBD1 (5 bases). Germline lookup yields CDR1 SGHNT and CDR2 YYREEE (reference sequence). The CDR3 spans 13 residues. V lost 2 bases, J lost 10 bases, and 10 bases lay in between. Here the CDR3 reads CASSFEGNSPLHF. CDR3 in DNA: TGTGCCAGCAGCTTCGAGGGGAACTCACCCCTCCACTTT.

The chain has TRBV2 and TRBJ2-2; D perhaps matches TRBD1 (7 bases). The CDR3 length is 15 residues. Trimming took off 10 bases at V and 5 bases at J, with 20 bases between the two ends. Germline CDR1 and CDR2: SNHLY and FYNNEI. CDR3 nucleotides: TGTGCCACCCAGGCGGGACAGTCGGTTACCGGGGAGCTGTTTTTT. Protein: CATQAGQSVTGELFF.

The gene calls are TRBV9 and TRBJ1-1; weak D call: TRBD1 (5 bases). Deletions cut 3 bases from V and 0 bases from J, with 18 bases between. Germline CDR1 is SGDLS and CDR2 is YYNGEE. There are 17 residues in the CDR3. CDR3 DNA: TGTGCCAGCAGCGGAGAGGAGGGGCTCCTCGTGAACACTGAAGCTTTCTTT. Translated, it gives CASSGEEGLLVNTEAFF.

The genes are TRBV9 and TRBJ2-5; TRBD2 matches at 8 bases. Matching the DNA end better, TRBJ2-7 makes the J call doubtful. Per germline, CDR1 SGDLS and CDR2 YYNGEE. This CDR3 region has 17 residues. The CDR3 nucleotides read TGTGCCAGCAGCGTAGATCCATCGGGGGGGCCAGCTAACGAGCAGTACTTC. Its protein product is CASSVDPSGGPANEQYF.

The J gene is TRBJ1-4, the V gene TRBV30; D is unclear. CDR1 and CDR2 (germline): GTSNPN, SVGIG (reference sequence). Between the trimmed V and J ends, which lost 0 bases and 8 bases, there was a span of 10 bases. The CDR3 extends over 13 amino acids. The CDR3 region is CAWSVRGSEKLFF. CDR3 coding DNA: TGTGCCTGGAGTGTACGAGGTTCGGAAAAACTGTTTTTT.